The 27 T cell receptor beta chains below come from one sample, sequenced in a study of blood T cell repertoires in COVID-19. Clones were read by immunoSEQ multiplex PCR, and TCRdb kept only the in-frame ones, dropping some. This sample carries hundreds of thousands of clones, about nine tenths of them seen once, and the ten largest clones take 6% to 8.5%. What was sequenced was peripheral blood. The origin of the receptors is a woman in her seventies with COVID-19, enrolled during active disease.

The rearrangement uses TRBV3-1 (or the pseudogene TRBV3-2) and TRBJ2-5; 7 bases are a match to TRBD1. The CDR3 is made up of 15 amino acids. The J segment lost 5 bases and the V segment lost 8 bases, leaving 14 bases of the junction unmatched. The germline V gene encodes CDR1 LGHDT and CDR2 YNNKEL (reference sequence). CDR3 sequence (DNA): TGTGCCAGCCACTACCAGAGAGGGGGCGTCGAGACCCAGTACTTC. Its protein is CASHYQRGGVETQYF.

The CDR3 nucleotides are TGCGCCAGCAGCTTGGGGGACAGCGCTACTAATGAAAAACTGTTTTTT. It codes for CASSLGDSATNEKLFF. This sequence joins TRBV5-1 and TRBJ1-4; 7 bases agree with TRBD1. The CDR3 is made up of 16 amino acids. V shed 0 bases and J 2 bases; nucleotides not matched to a gene: 4. Germline V gives CDR1 SGHRS, CDR2 YFSETQ.

The chain employs TRBV29-1 and TRBJ1-2, with a possible D match to TRBD1 (5 bases). V was pared by 3 bases and J by 4 bases, with 9 bases between. The CDR3 has 12 residues. CDR1 and CDR2 (germline): SQVTM, ANQGSEA. The CDR3 sequence: CSVDRQGYGYTF. As DNA, the CDR3 is TGCAGCGTTGACCGCCAGGGCTATGGCTACACCTTC.

The V call is TRBV5-6, the J call TRBJ2-5; TRBD2 agrees at 10 bases. V was clipped by 3 bases and J by 2 bases; unmatched bases: 7. CDR1 SGHDT and CDR2 YYEEEE come from the germline V gene. This CDR3 contains 16 residues. As DNA, the CDR3 is TGTGCCAGCAGCTCGCCTAGCGGGGGACCTCAAGAGACCCAGTACTTC. This codes for CASSSPSGGPQETQYF.

This clone was picked up a small number of times. The V gene is TRBV6-2 or TRBV6-3, the J gene TRBJ1-1, with a weak D call TRBD1 (5 bases). Germline CDR1 is MNHEY and CDR2 is SVGEGT. This CDR3 is 16 amino acids long. V was cut by 6 bases and J by 2 bases, with 19 bases left in between. Here the CDR3 reads CASSPQGPRGNTEAFF. The CDR3 DNA is TGTGCCAGCAGCCCCCAGGGCCCAAGGGGAAACACTGAAGCTTTCTTT.

The chain carries TRBV5-1 and TRBJ2-7; D is possibly TRBD1 (5 bases). Trimming took 7 bases from V and 1 from J, leaving 6 bases between them. The CDR3 extends over 11 amino acids. Germline values: CDR1 SGHRS, CDR2 YFSETQ. The CDR3 reads CASQGSYEQYF. CDR3 nucleotide sequence: TGCGCCAGCCAGGGTTCCTACGAGCAGTACTTC.

The J gene is TRBJ1-1, the V gene TRBV18, with unresolved D. This CDR3 has 13 amino acids. Trimming stripped 3 bases from V and 7 bases from J, with 12 bases between. Germline CDR1 KGHSH, CDR2 LQKENI. The chain's CDR3 is CASSPQQRLEAFF. The CDR3 nucleotides are TGTGCCAGCTCACCTCAGCAGCGGCTTGAAGCTTTCTTT.

This clone was seen more than once but under ten times. V usage is TRBV2 and J usage is TRBJ1-1; D remains unclear. CDR3 size: 13 residues. Germline CDR1 SNHLY, CDR2 FYNNEI. Trimming shortened V by 6 bases and J by 1 base, and 9 bases separated the two germline ends. CDR3 loop: CASSSGGNTEAFF. CDR3 coding DNA: TGTGCCAGCAGCTCGGGAGGGAACACTGAAGCTTTCTTT.

This clone was seen just once. The rearrangement links TRBV21-1 to TRBJ2-3; TRBD2 is taken as the D call from the table, unchecked against the DNA. TRBV21-1 is shown as a pseudogene. This CDR3 region has 15 residues. CDR3 amino acids: CAAPLEGPCTDTQYF. The CDR3 region has the DNA TGTGCCGCCCCACTGGAGGGGCCTTGCACAGATACGCAGTATTTT.

V is TRBV5-1 and J is TRBJ1-1, with a possible D match to TRBD1 (6 bases). Trimming shortened V by 3 bases and J by 7 bases, and 13 bases separated the two germline ends. Per germline, CDR1 SGHRS and CDR2 YFSETQ. The length of the CDR3 is 13 residues. In DNA form, the CDR3 reads TGCGCCAGCAGCTACAGGGTGGAAGGTGAAGCTTTCTTT. Amino acid sequence: CASSYRVEGEAFF.

The chain uses TRBV7-2 and TRBJ2-5; 9 bases agree with TRBD2. Germline V gives CDR1 SGHTA, CDR2 FQGNSA. This CDR3 region has 15 residues. V lost 5 bases and J lost 6; bases outside the gene matches: 10. This CDR3 reads CASSPHDSGGQTQYF. The CDR3 region has the DNA TGTGCCAGCAGCCCCCACGATAGCGGGGGACAGACCCAGTACTTC.

The V gene is TRBV5-4, the J gene TRBJ2-3; D may be TRBD1 (6 bases). In germline, CDR1 is SGHNT, CDR2 YYREEE (reference sequence). The CDR3 runs 13 residues. The V and J ends lost 3 bases and 5 bases respectively, with 10 bases between them. The CDR3 DNA reads TGTGCCAGCAGCTCCTACAGGGAAGATACGCAGTATTTT. Protein: CASSSYREDTQYF. Together with reference TRBV5-4 and TRBJ2-3, the CDR3 gives the full variable domain: ETGVTQSPTHLIKTRGQQVTLRCSSQSGHNTVSWYQQALGQGPQFIFQYYREEENGRGNFPPRFSGLQFPNYSSELNVNALELDDSALYLCASSSYREDTQYFGPGTRLTVL.

The rearrangement uses TRBV18 and TRBJ1-5; unclear D gene. CDR1 KGHSH and CDR2 LQKENI come from the germline V gene. CDR3 length: 17 residues. V dropped 5 bases and J dropped 4 bases, with 21 bases sitting between them. CDR3 region: CASSTTGEALKNQPQHF. CDR3 DNA sequence: TGTGCCAGCTCAACGACCGGGGAGGCCCTAAAGAATCAGCCCCAGCATTTT.

The chain is built from TRBV7-2 and TRBJ1-2, with D possibly matching TRBD1 (6 bases). Germline CDR1 SGHTA, CDR2 FQGNSA. CDR3 length equals 13 residues. Trimming removed 5 bases from V and 4 bases from J, with 11 bases in between. The CDR3 region has the DNA TGTGCCAGCAGCGCAGGGACATCCTATGGCTACACCTTC. This translates into CASSAGTSYGYTF.

V gene TRBV19 combines with J gene TRBJ2-2; 7 nucleotides match TRBD2. The CDR3 contains 20 residues. Germline trimming cut 8 bases from V and 0 bases from J; bases unmatched to any gene: 21. Germline CDR1 and CDR2: LNHDA and SQIVND (reference sequence). The CDR3 DNA reads TGTGCCAGTCCTAGGATAAGACTAGCTGAGGGCCGACCGAACACCGGGGAGCTGTTTTTT. Protein: CASPRIRLAEGRPNTGELFF.

This chain uses TRBV10-1 with TRBJ2-5, with 8 bases lining up with TRBD2. Losses at the gene ends were 2 bases for V and 2 bases for J; bases not matched to a gene: 1. The CDR3 is 14 amino acids. The germline CDR1 and CDR2 sequences are WNHNN and SYGVQD (reference sequence). The CDR3 spells CASSEGGGQETQYF. The CDR3 DNA is TGCGCCAGCAGTGAGGGCGGGGGGCAAGAGACCCAGTACTTC.

The chain joins TRBV12-3 or TRBV12-4 to TRBJ1-5; D ambiguous. The CDR3 length is 13 residues. V was shortened by 5 bases and J by 7 bases, with 12 bases between the two germline ends. CDR3 region: CASSPDRVQPQHF. Written as DNA, the CDR3 is TGTGCCAGCAGTCCAGATCGGGTGCAGCCCCAGCATTTT.

This clone showed up just once. CDR3 in DNA: TGTGCCAGCAGTCTCCTTCAGGCGGGAGAGCAGTACTTC. It encodes CASSLLQAGEQYF. The chain carries TRBV6-5 and TRBJ2-7, with TRBD2 as a possible D gene (6 bases). The CDR3 runs to 13 residues. Trimming shortened V by 5 bases and J by 7 bases, and 15 bases separated the two germline ends. The germline CDR1 and CDR2 sequences are MNHEY and SVGAGI.

The V and J genes are TRBV9 and TRBJ1-2; weak D call: TRBD1 (6 bases). Germline CDR1 reads SGDLS; CDR2 reads YYNGEE. The V end lost 3 bases, the J end lost 6 bases, and 18 bases lay between the germline ends. The CDR3 consists of 15 residues. CDR3 loop: CASSAQSGGWDGYTF. The CDR3 DNA follows: TGTGCCAGCAGCGCACAAAGCGGGGGCTGGGATGGCTACACCTTC.

The chain employs TRBV5-5 and TRBJ1-1; tentatively, D is TRBD1 (6 bases). Germline V gene sequence: CDR1 SGHKS, CDR2 YYEKEE (reference sequence). The CDR3 has 15 residues. Deletions cut 4 bases from V and 4 bases from J, with 17 bases between. In DNA, the CDR3 is TGTGCCAGCAGCGTAGGGGGGGCCGGGGGCACTGAAGCTTTCTTT. It encodes CASSVGGAGGTEAFF.

The chain carries TRBV7-2 and TRBJ1-3; TRBD1 matches at 8 bases. V gave up 5 bases and J gave up 0 bases; unmatched junction bases: 9. The CDR3 length is 17 residues. Germline CDR1 and CDR2: SGHTA and FQGNSA. CDR3 nucleotides: TGTGCCAGCAGCGAGGGACAGGCCCTATCCTCTGGAAACACCATATATTTT. Encoded protein: CASSEGQALSSGNTIYF.

The chain combines TRBV24-1 with TRBJ1-2, with TRBD1 identical over 12 bases. This CDR3 spans 14 amino acids. CDR1 is KGHDR and CDR2 is SFDVKD in the germline V gene. Trimming at V came to 7 bases and at J to 8 bases, leaving 7 bases not matched to a gene. The CDR3 region has the DNA TGTGCCACCAGCGGAGGGACAGGGGGCTGGGGCTACACCTTC. This translates into CATSGGTGGWGYTF.

This sequence joins TRBV7-7 and TRBJ2-1; 8 bases fit TRBD1. Germline V gene sequence: CDR1 SSHAT, CDR2 FNYEAQ (reference sequence). The CDR3 has 15 residues. V lost 4 bases, J lost 2 bases, and 4 bases stayed unmatched. The CDR3 bases are TGTGCCAGCAGCTCGGGACAGGAAGCCTACAATGAGCAGTTCTTC. Its translation: CASSSGQEAYNEQFF.

The J gene is TRBJ2-7, the V gene TRBV19; 7 bases agree with TRBD2. The V gene end was trimmed by 10 bases and the J gene end by 0 bases; junction bases not matched to a gene: 9. The germline gives CDR1 LNHDA, CDR2 SQIVND (reference sequence). This CDR3 contains 14 residues. CDR3 amino acids: CATPWGGSSYEQYF. The CDR3 DNA sequence: TGTGCCACCCCGTGGGGGGGGAGCTCCTACGAGCAGTACTTC.

The V and J genes are TRBV6-5 and TRBJ1-3; 9 nucleotides align to TRBD1. The junction had 4 bases not matched to a gene; V was cut back by 4 bases and J by 0 bases. The CDR3 spans 16 residues. The germline V gene encodes CDR1 MNHEY and CDR2 SVGAGI. CDR3 nucleotide sequence: TGTGCCAGCAGTTCCGGACAGGGGCTCTCTGGAAACACCATATATTTT. Its translation is CASSSGQGLSGNTIYF.

The chain links TRBV4-1 to TRBJ2-1, with a possible D match to TRBD1 (6 bases). V lost 4 bases, J lost 1 base, and 11 bases lay in between. Germline CDR1 reads MGHRA; CDR2 reads YSYEKL. This CDR3 comprises 15 residues. The CDR3 here is CASSRNDRSYNEQFF. Here the CDR3 DNA reads TGCGCCAGCAGCCGGAACGACAGGTCCTACAATGAGCAGTTCTTC.

This chain links TRBV11-2 with TRBJ1-3, with 9 bases that match TRBD1. The J segment lost 2 bases and the V segment lost 5 bases, leaving 4 bases of the junction unmatched. The CDR3 runs 15 residues. CDR1 and CDR2 from the germline V gene are SGHAT and FQNNGV. CDR3 sequence: CASSEGQGPGNTIYF. The CDR3 coding sequence is TGTGCCAGCAGCGAGGGACAGGGACCTGGAAACACCATATATTTT.